This TCR beta chain was documented in a study of T cell changes during pregnancy in multiple sclerosis. Assay used: immunoSEQ multiplex PCR; TCRdb lists only in-frame clones, some missing. Among some 51,000 clones, approximately 95% were seen once, and the ten largest hold over 0.45%. Germline assignment: CDR1 MNHEY and CDR2 SMNVEV (reference sequence). V lost 5 bases to trimming and J lost 8 bases, with 19 bases between them. The CDR3 totals 15 residues. The origin of this receptor is a female donor with multiple sclerosis, enrolled in a pregnancy study. The sequenced sample was CD4+ T cells from peripheral blood mononuclear cells, obtained in the first trimester of pregnancy. The V and J genes are TRBV27 and TRBJ1-3; no clear D gene. CDR3 bases: TGTGCCAGCAGTCCGGACGCCGAACGGAGGCACACCATATATTTT. Translated, it gives CASSPDAERRHTIYF.